This T cell receptor (beta chain) appears in the sequencing data of a study of cytomegalovirus exposure and HLA in healthy donors. Clones were read by immunoSEQ multiplex PCR, and TCRdb kept only the in-frame ones, dropping some. The table includes 120,000 to 150,000 clones, 85% to 90% detected once. The V end was cut by 4 bases, the J end by 6 bases, with 10 bases between. The CDR3 has 13 residues. Germline V CDR1 and CDR2: MNHEY, SMNVEV (reference sequence). This TCR was recovered from a man younger than 35 in good health and CMV-seropositive. Sequenced material: PBMCs. This chain links TRBV27 with TRBJ1-5; the D gene is possibly TRBD1 (5 bases). CDR3 DNA: TGTGCCAGCAGTTCCAGGGTCGGTCAGCCCCAGCATTTT. It translates to CASSSRVGQPQHF.